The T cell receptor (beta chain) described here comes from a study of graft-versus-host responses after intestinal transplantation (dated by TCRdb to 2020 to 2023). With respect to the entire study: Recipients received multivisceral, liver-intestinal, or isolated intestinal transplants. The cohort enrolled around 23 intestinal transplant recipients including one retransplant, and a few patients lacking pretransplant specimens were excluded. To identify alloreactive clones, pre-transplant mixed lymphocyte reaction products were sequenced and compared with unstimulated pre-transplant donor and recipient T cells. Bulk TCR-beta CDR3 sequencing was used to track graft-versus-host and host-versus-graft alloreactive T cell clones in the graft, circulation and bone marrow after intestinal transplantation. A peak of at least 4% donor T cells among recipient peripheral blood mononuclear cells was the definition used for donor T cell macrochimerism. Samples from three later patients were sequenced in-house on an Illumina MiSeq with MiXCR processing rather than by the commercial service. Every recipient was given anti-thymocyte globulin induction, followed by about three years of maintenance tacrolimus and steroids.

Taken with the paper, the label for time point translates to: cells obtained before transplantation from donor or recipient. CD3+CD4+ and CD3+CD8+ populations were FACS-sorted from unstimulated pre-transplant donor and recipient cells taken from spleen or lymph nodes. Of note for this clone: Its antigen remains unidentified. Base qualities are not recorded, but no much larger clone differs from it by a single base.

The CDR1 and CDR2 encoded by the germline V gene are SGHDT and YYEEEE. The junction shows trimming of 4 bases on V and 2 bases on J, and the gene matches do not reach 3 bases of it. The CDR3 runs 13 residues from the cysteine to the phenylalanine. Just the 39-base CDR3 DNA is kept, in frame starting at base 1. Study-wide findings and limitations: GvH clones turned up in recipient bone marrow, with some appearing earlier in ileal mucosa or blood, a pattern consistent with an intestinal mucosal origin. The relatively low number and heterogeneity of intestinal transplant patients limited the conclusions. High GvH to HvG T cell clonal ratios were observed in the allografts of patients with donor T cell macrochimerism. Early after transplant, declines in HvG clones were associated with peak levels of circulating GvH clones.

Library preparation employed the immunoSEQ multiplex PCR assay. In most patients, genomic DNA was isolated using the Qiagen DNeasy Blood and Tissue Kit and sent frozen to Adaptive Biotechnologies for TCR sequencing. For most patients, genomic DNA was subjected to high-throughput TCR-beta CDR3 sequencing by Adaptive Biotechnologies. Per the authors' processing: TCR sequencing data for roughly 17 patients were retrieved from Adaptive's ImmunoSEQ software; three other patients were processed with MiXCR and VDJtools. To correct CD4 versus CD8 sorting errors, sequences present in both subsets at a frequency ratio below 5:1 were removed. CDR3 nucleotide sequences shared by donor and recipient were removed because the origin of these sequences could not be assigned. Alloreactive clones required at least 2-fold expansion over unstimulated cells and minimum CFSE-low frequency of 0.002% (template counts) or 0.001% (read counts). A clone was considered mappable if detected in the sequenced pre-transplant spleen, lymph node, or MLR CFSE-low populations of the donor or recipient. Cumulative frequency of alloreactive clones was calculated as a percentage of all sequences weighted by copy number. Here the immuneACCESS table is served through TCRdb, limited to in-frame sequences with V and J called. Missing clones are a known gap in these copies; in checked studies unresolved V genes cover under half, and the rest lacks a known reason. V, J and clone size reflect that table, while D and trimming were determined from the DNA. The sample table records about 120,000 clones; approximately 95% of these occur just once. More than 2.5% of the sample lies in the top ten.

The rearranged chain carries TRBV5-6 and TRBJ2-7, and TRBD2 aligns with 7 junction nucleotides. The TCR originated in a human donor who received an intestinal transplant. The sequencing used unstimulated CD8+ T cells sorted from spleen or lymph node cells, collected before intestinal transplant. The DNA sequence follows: TGTGCCAGCAGCCCCGGGACTACCTACGAGCAGTACTTC. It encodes CASSPGTTYEQYF.